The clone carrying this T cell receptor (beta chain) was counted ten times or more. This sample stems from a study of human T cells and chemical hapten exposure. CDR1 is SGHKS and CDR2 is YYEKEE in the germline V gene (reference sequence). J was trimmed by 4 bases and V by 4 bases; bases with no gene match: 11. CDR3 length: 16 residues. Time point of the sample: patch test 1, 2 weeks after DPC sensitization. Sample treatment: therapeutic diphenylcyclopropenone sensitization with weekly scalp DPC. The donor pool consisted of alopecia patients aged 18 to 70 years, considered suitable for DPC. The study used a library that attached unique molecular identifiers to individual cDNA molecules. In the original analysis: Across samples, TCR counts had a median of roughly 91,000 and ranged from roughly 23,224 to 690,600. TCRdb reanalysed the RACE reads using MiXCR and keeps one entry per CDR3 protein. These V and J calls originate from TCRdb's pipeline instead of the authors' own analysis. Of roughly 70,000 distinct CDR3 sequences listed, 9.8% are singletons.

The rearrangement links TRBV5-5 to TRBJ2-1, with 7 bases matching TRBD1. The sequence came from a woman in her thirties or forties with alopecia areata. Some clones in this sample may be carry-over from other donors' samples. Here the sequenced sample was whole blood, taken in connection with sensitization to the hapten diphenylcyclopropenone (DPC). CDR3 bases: TGTGCCAGCAGCATGACAGGGTCCAACCTTTACAATGAGCAGTTCTTC. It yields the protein CASSMTGSNLYNEQFF. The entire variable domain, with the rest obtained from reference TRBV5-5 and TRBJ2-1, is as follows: DAGVTQSPTHLIKTRGQQVTLRCSPISGHKSVSWYQQVLGQGPQFIFQYYEKEERGRGNFPDRFSARQFPNYSSELNVNALLLGDSALYLCASSMTGSNLYNEQFFGPGTRLTVL.